This T cell receptor beta chain was identified during a study of CD8 T cells in Susac syndrome. Sequencing of TCR beta was performed on blood CD8+ T cells and on blood CD4+ T cells. This CDR3 comprises 17 residues. V lost 5 bases and J lost 0; bases outside the gene matches: 10. Germline CDR1 is PRHDT and CDR2 is FYEKMQ (reference sequence). Random hexamers were used to reverse transcribe the RNA input (roughly 0.5 to 1 ug). A multiplex approach, immunoSEQ multiplex PCR, amplified TCR beta CDR3 across 54 Vbeta and 13 Jbeta. A single record per CDR3 protein comes from TCRdb applying MiXCR to the immunoSEQ multiplex PCR reads. The data contain more than 75,000 distinct CDR3 sequences, over 80% of them seen just once; the ten biggest clones take up roughly 0.32%.

The source material was CD8+ T cells from PBMCs. The clonotype originates from a human donor in good health. This chain connects TRBV13 to TRBJ2-1, with TRBD2 matching 7 bases. Here the CDR3 reads CASSPLGGSGSYNEQFF. The CDR3 DNA follows: TGTGCCAGCAGCCCCCTGGGAGGGAGTGGCTCCTACAATGAGCAGTTCTTC.